The 31 T cell receptor beta chains given below trace back to one sample, sequenced in a study of T cell clonotyping in hematopoietic cell transplantation. TCRdb's table, derived via immunoSEQ multiplex PCR, lists solely in-frame clones and lacks some. The table includes 35,000 to 45,000 clones, around 95% detected once. Sequenced: peripheral blood mononuclear cells. Receptors were obtained from a woman between 45 and 60 years old in good health. Some clones in this sample may be carry-over from other donors' samples.

V is TRBV5-1 and J is TRBJ1-3; unclear D gene. The V and J ends lost 0 bases and 0 bases respectively, with 13 bases between them. CDR1 and CDR2 (germline): SGHRS, YFSETQ. The CDR3 is 17 residues long. This CDR3 is CASSLAPAANSGNTIYF. CDR3 sequence (DNA): TGCGCCAGCAGCTTGGCCCCTGCAGCAAACTCTGGAAACACCATATATTTT. Supplemented by reference TRBV5-1 and TRBJ1-3, the full variable domain reads KAGVTQTPRYLIKTRGQQVTLSCSPISGHRSVSWYQQTPGQGLQFLFEYFSETQRNKGNFPGRFSGRQFSNSRSEMNVSTLELGDSALYLCASSLAPAANSGNTIYFGEGSWLTVV.

The chain employs TRBV10-3 and TRBJ1-1; possibly TRBD1 for D (6 bases). The CDR3 contains 14 residues. V was clipped by 10 bases and J by 1 base, with 16 bases between them. CDR1 and CDR2 (germline): ENHRY, SYGVKD. CDR3 in amino acids: CASWDITKNTEAFF. CDR3 nucleotide sequence: TGTGCCAGCTGGGACATCACAAAGAACACTGAAGCTTTCTTT.

The V gene is TRBV4-3, the J gene TRBJ2-3; D not certain. Germline CDR1 reads LGHNA; CDR2 reads YSLEER. The CDR3 totals 16 residues. V was cut by 1 base and J by 2 bases, with 13 bases left in between. Written as DNA, the CDR3 is TGCGCCAGCAGCCAAGGAATCGACATGACCACAGATACGCAGTATTTT. This sequence encodes CASSQGIDMTTDTQYF.

V is TRBV7-2 and J is TRBJ2-3; 7 bases fit TRBD1. V was pared by 3 bases and J by 2 bases, with 11 bases of the junction left unmatched. Germline V gene data show CDR1 as SGHTA and CDR2 as FQGNSA. The CDR3 runs 17 residues. CDR3 sequence reads: CASSFSRTGRFTDTQYF. The CDR3 DNA follows: TGTGCCAGCAGCTTCAGCCGGACAGGTCGATTCACAGATACGCAGTATTTT.

The chain recombines TRBV4-3 with TRBJ2-2; D gene unclear. Trimming took off 0 bases at V and 2 bases at J, with 7 bases between the two ends. Germline CDR1 reads LGHNA; CDR2 reads YSLEER. CDR3 length: 15 amino acids. CDR3 in DNA: TGCGCCAGCAGCCAAGATCTTGCCAACACCGGGGAGCTGTTTTTT. It yields the protein CASSQDLANTGELFF.

This chain connects TRBV4-1 to TRBJ2-4, with 8 bases that match TRBD2. CDR1 and CDR2 from the germline V gene are MGHRA and YSYEKL. This CDR3 region has 17 residues. With V trimmed by 3 bases and J by 8 bases, 15 bases remained unmatched. The CDR3 is CASSHGDGRSGGDIQYF. DNA for the CDR3: TGCGCCAGCAGCCACGGGGACGGTCGGTCGGGGGGGGACATTCAGTACTTC.

This chain links TRBV9 with TRBJ1-2; D gene uncertain. This CDR3 comprises 14 residues. In germline, CDR1 is SGDLS, CDR2 YYNGEE. V shed 1 base and J shed 5 bases, with 12 bases lying between them. This CDR3 reads CASSVLQSGYGYTF. The CDR3 region has the DNA TGTGCCAGCAGCGTACTGCAGAGTGGGTATGGCTACACCTTC. The variable domain in full, completed from reference TRBV9 and TRBJ1-2, reads DSGVTQTPKHLITATGQRVTLRCSPRSGDLSVYWYQQSLDQGLQFLIQYYNGEERAKGNILERFSAQQFPDLHSELNLSSLELGDSALYFCASSVLQSGYGYTFGSGTRLTVV.

The rearrangement joins TRBV7-8 to TRBJ1-5, with 8 bases lining up with TRBD1. The CDR3 loop spans 15 amino acids. Germline V gives CDR1 SGHVS, CDR2 FQNEAQ. Trimming took 5 bases from V and 4 from J; bases not matched to a gene: 7. Written as DNA, the CDR3 is TGTGCCAGCAGCGAACAGGGGGTATGGAATCAGCCCCAGCATTTT. This translates into CASSEQGVWNQPQHF.

The chain carries TRBV7-2 and TRBJ1-5, with a weak D call TRBD1 (5 bases). Trimming removed 3 bases from V and 5 bases from J, with 5 bases in between. In germline, CDR1 is SGHTA, CDR2 FQGNSA. The CDR3 length is 12 residues. DNA of the CDR3: TGTGCCAGCAGCTTGGGGGATCAGCCCCAGCATTTT. The encoded protein is CASSLGDQPQHF.

This clone has more than one count but fewer than ten. The chain combines TRBV6-5 with TRBJ1-6, with a tentative D call TRBD1 (6 bases). Germline lookup yields CDR1 MNHEY and CDR2 SVGAGI. V lost 7 bases and J lost 2, with 9 bases in between. The CDR3 extends over 14 amino acids. This chain's CDR3 is CASTTGTYNSPLHF. The CDR3 DNA is TGTGCCAGCACAACAGGGACCTATAATTCACCCCTCCACTTT.

A word on this clone: The same CDR3 also results from other DNA sequences found in this sample. The chain recombines TRBV19 with TRBJ1-2; tentatively, D is TRBD1 (6 bases). Germline CDR1 is LNHDA and CDR2 is SQIVND (reference sequence). The length of the CDR3 is 14 residues. V gave up 5 bases and J gave up 5 bases, with 15 bases separating them. The CDR3 coding sequence is TGTGCCAGTAGTGAGAGGGGGGCGAGATATGGCTACACCTTC. Protein sequence: CASSERGARYGYTF.

J is TRBJ2-7 and V is TRBV29-1; 7 bases map to TRBD2. This CDR3 spans 13 amino acids. V was clipped by 7 bases and J by 6 bases; unmatched bases: 12. CDR1 is SQVTM, CDR2 ANQGSEA, per germline. CDR3 sequence (DNA): TGCAGCGCGGGGGGTGATTTTGGGTCCGAGCAGTACTTC. Protein sequence: CSAGGDFGSEQYF.

The chain links TRBV9 to TRBJ1-1; 8 bases align to TRBD1. The germline V gene encodes CDR1 SGDLS and CDR2 YYNGEE. There are 14 residues in the CDR3. V shed 4 bases, J shed 0 bases, and the junction held 2 bases outside the gene matches. This chain's CDR3 is CASSPGGLNTEAFF. CDR3 in DNA: TGTGCCAGCAGCCCAGGGGGCTTGAACACTGAAGCTTTCTTT.

The gene calls are TRBV27 and TRBJ1-4; D is perhaps TRBD1 (5 bases). The germline CDR1 and CDR2 sequences are MNHEY and SMNVEV (reference sequence). The CDR3 runs 15 residues. V lost 5 bases and J lost 8, with 18 bases in between. The CDR3 protein is CASSLQVPGGEKLFF. For the CDR3, the DNA is TGTGCCAGCAGTCTACAAGTACCCGGGGGGGAAAAACTGTTTTTT.

The chain uses TRBV11-2 and TRBJ2-3; D ambiguous. The germline V gene has CDR1 SGHAT and CDR2 FQNNGV. Trimming stripped 0 bases from V and 6 bases from J, with 10 bases between. This CDR3 contains 14 residues. CDR3 residues: CASSLDLTSDTQYF. In nucleotides, the CDR3 is TGTGCCAGCAGCTTAGATCTTACCTCCGATACGCAGTATTTT.

The V gene is TRBV10-3, the J gene TRBJ2-7, with 8 bases that match TRBD1. Germline V lookup: CDR1 ENHRY, CDR2 SYGVKD. V dropped 2 bases and J dropped 3; count of bases not matched to a gene: 6. The length of the CDR3 is 15 residues. Here the CDR3 DNA reads TGTGCCATCAGTGAGGGTGTCGACAGGGGCTACGAGCAGTACTTC. Amino acids: CAISEGVDRGYEQYF.

The genes are TRBV2 and TRBJ2-7; D possibly matches TRBD1 or TRBD2 (5 bases each). Per the germline V gene, CDR1 is SNHLY and CDR2 is FYNNEI. The ends were cut back, 9 bases at V and 1 base at J, with 13 bases in the middle. The CDR3 spans 13 residues. The DNA for the CDR3 is TGTGCCAGTTATTGGGACGGATCCTACGAGCAGTACTTC. Protein sequence: CASYWDGSYEQYF.

This chain connects TRBV4-1 to TRBJ1-1, with TRBD1 matching over 7 bases. J lost 2 bases, V lost 2 bases, and 8 bases had no gene match. Germline V gene sequence: CDR1 MGHRA, CDR2 YSYEKL. This CDR3 spans 16 amino acids. The CDR3 reads CASSQKEDRVNTEAFF. DNA of the CDR3: TGCGCCAGCAGCCAAAAGGAAGACAGGGTAAACACTGAAGCTTTCTTT.

This clone was seen a handful of times. CDR3: CASSFDFTEAFF. The CDR3 DNA follows: TGTGCCAGCAGCTTCGATTTCACTGAAGCTTTCTTT. The chain has TRBV11-3 and TRBJ1-1; no firm D call. The germline V gene encodes CDR1 SGHNT and CDR2 YENEEA. The ends were cut back, 3 bases at V and 4 bases at J, with 6 bases in the middle. CDR3 length: 12 amino acids.

The J gene is TRBJ2-7, the V gene TRBV2, with TRBD1 matching 8 bases. The germline gives CDR1 SNHLY, CDR2 FYNNEI. The CDR3 length is 15 residues. The J segment lost 3 bases and the V segment lost 1 base, leaving 5 bases of the junction unmatched. As DNA, the CDR3 is TGTGCCAGCAGTGAAGAAGGGACAGGACACTACGAGCAGTACTTC. Amino acids: CASSEEGTGHYEQYF.

This chain connects TRBV9 to TRBJ1-1; D may be TRBD1 (5 bases). Trimming shortened V by 3 bases and J by 5 bases, and 14 bases separated the two germline ends. This CDR3 is 14 amino acids long. Germline V gene data show CDR1 as SGDLS and CDR2 as YYNGEE. CDR3: CASSATGRGTEAFF. The CDR3 coding sequence is TGTGCCAGCAGCGCCACAGGTCGGGGAACTGAAGCTTTCTTT.

The J gene is TRBJ2-7, the V gene TRBV6-6, with D tentatively TRBD1 (6 bases). V was trimmed by 5 bases and J by 4 bases, leaving 12 bases between them. This CDR3 is built from 13 residues. CDR1 MNHNY and CDR2 SVGAGI come from the germline V gene (reference sequence). The CDR3 coding sequence is TGTGCCAGCAGTGCCCACAGGGCATACGAGCAGTACTTC. Its translation: CASSAHRAYEQYF.

On this clone itself: A junction end diverges from the germline sequence, so it may reflect a read error. The chain uses TRBV10-1 and TRBJ1-5, with 10 bases identical to TRBD1. Germline V gene lookup returns CDR1 WNHNN and CDR2 SYGVQD (reference sequence). The length of the CDR3 is 11 residues. In DNA, the CDR3 is TGCGCCAGCAGTGTTTCCGGGACAGGGGACTTT. It translates to CASSVSGTGDF.

This clone occurred once. The chain joins TRBV19 to TRBJ2-1, with 9 bases lining up with TRBD1. With 4 bases clipped from V and 9 bases from J, the junction kept 13 bases outside the gene matches. Looked up from germline, CDR1 is LNHDA and CDR2 is SQIVND (reference sequence). The CDR3 runs 16 residues. This CDR3 is CASSKPRDRDFVEQFF. The CDR3 nucleotides read TGTGCCAGTAGTAAGCCCCGGGACAGGGATTTTGTTGAGCAGTTCTTC.

This clone appeared a single time. The CDR3 spells CASSFEGPGFSYEQYF. CDR3 nucleotide sequence: TGTGCCAGCAGCTTCGAGGGTCCGGGATTCTCCTACGAGCAGTACTTC. The V call is TRBV7-9, the J call TRBJ2-7, with D possibly being TRBD2 (5 bases). Germline-derived CDR1 and CDR2 are SEHNR and FQNEAQ (reference sequence). This CDR3 spans 16 amino acids. Trimming took 3 bases from V and 0 from J, leaving 15 bases between them.

The chain is built from TRBV2 and TRBJ2-2, with TRBD2 matching 10 bases. The CDR3 is 17 residues long. Germline V lookup: CDR1 SNHLY, CDR2 FYNNEI. The junction had 12 bases not matched to a gene; V was cut back by 6 bases and J by 5 bases. CDR3 nucleotides: TGTGCCAGCAGGAAGCTAGCGGGGGTCTCAGGGACCGGGGAGCTGTTTTTT. It encodes CASRKLAGVSGTGELFF.

This chain connects TRBV27 to TRBJ2-3, with 9 bases aligning to TRBD2. The germline V gene encodes CDR1 MNHEY and CDR2 SMNVEV (reference sequence). J lost 1 base, V lost 2 bases, and 10 bases had no gene match. CDR3 length equals 18 residues. The CDR3 spells CASSLKLAGAGGTDTQYF. Here the CDR3 DNA reads TGTGCCAGCAGTTTAAAATTAGCGGGGGCAGGGGGCACAGATACGCAGTATTTT.

The table lists this clone with a count of one. J is TRBJ1-6 and V is TRBV14; D not certain. V was trimmed by 0 bases and J by 10 bases, leaving 16 bases between them. This CDR3 region has 16 residues. Germline CDR1 SGHDN, CDR2 FVKESK. CDR3 DNA sequence: TGTGCCAGCAGCCAAGATCTCCGGCCCGGGAGGTCACCCCTCCACTTT. Amino acid sequence: CASSQDLRPGRSPLHF. The entire variable domain, with the rest obtained from reference TRBV14 and TRBJ1-6, is as follows: EAGVTQFPSHSVIEKGQTVTLRCDPISGHDNLYWYRRVMGKEIKFLLHFVKESKQDESGMPNNRFLAERTGGTYSTLKVQPAELEDSGVYFCASSQDLRPGRSPLHFGNGTRLTVT.

In this sample, this clone turned up a few times. The chain has TRBV28 and TRBJ1-1, with D uncertain. CDR1 is MDHEN and CDR2 is SYDVKM in the germline V gene. This CDR3 spans 14 amino acids. Trimming cost V 3 bases and J 0 bases, with 8 bases left between them. For the CDR3, the DNA is TGTGCCAGCAGTTTCCAGAACCTGAACACTGAAGCTTTCTTT. Amino acids: CASSFQNLNTEAFF.

This clone showed up just once. This rearrangement joins TRBV5-6 to TRBJ1-2; D gene unclear. V gave up 0 bases and J gave up 3 bases, with 6 bases separating them. Germline CDR1 is SGHDT and CDR2 is YYEEEE. The CDR3 length is 13 residues. CDR3 sequence reads: CASSLDGYYGYTF. The CDR3 region has the DNA TGTGCCAGCAGCTTGGACGGGTACTATGGCTACACCTTC.

The rearrangement joins TRBV2 to TRBJ1-2, with D possibly matching TRBD1 (5 bases). The length of the CDR3 is 14 residues. Trimming pared 7 bases from V and 5 bases from J, leaving 17 bases between. CDR1 and CDR2 (germline): SNHLY, FYNNEI. CDR3 in amino acids: CASTGFGGAYGYTF. CDR3 DNA: TGTGCCAGCACCGGGTTTGGAGGGGCGTATGGCTACACCTTC.